This entry describes one TCR beta chain. Its antigen remains unknown. CDR3 size: 13 residues. Germline CDR1 and CDR2: LNHNV and YYDKDF (reference sequence). Deletions cut 5 bases from V and 2 bases from J, with 9 bases between. TCRdb reanalysed the 5' RACE reads using MiXCR and keeps one entry per CDR3 protein. The table has 1.5 million to 2 million distinct CDR3 sequences, 25% to 35% seen once. The data originate from a study of identical twins. Study findings and constraints: The more abundant beta clonotypes in cord blood had fewer insertions, and memory repertoires did not show this.

Sequencing was carried out using cord blood. The origin of this receptor is a newborn girl in good health. The gene calls are TRBV15 and TRBJ2-5; D gene uncertain. CDR3 sequence: CATSRRIQETQYF. The DNA of the CDR3 is TGTGCCACCAGCCGACGAATTCAAGAGACCCAGTACTTC.